This T cell receptor (beta chain) came from a study of tumor and adjacent non-tumor tissue in lung cancer. In the study overall: The cohort had about a dozen adenocarcinoma, 2 squamous cell and 1 small cell patients. Samples averaged about 3.8 million productive TCRbeta reads each. Regarding the study as a whole: Tumor tissue had significantly higher TCR diversity than normal lung. In normal lung, the top 100 clones were significantly more dominant than in tumor.

Comments on this clonotype: The antigen is not known. The junction shows a germline mismatch at one end, possibly a read error.

RNA was extracted from bulk tissue without any cell sorting. Distant lung tissue was collected more than 3 cm away from the tumor edge. TCRbeta libraries were built with three rounds of nested PCR, modified from ARM-PCR. TCRdb itself ran the multiplex PCR reads through MiXCR, one entry per CDR3 protein. This sample has almost 75,000 distinct CDR3 sequences; under 70% occur once, and the top ten carry approximately 30%. The germline CDR1 and CDR2 sequences are SQVTM and ANQGSEA. The CDR3 sequence is 14 residues long. The rearrangement links TRBV29-1 to TRBJ2-1; D assignment may be TRBD1 or TRBD2 (5 bases each). Sequenced: distant non-tumor lung tissue. This receptor was taken from a woman aged 50 to 65 with non-small cell lung cancer. This CDR3 is CIVQKGPGNNKQFF. The CDR3 DNA sequence: TGCATCGTCCAGAAGGGACCCGGTAACAATAAGCAGTTCTTC.